This T cell receptor beta chain is from a study of cytomegalovirus exposure and HLA in healthy donors. The germline V gene encodes CDR1 KGHSH and CDR2 LQKENI. This CDR3 contains 14 residues. J gave up 4 bases and V 4 bases, and 4 bases lay outside the gene matches. This clone has a handful of counts. Produced via immunoSEQ multiplex PCR; TCRdb's table is partial and in-frame only. Of about 98,000 clones in the sample, roughly 87% are singletons; the top ten hold over 6%. The sequencing input was PBMCs. V and J are TRBV18 and TRBJ1-1; 9 positions match TRBD1. This TCR derives from a man aged 18 to 30 in good health and CMV-seropositive. This CDR3 is CASSLSTGGTEAFF. The CDR3 nucleotides read TGTGCCAGCTCACTCTCGACAGGGGGCACTGAAGCTTTCTTT.